This entry concerns a single TCR beta chain. Possible read error: a much larger clone is one base away. Other DNA sequences in the sample encode the same CDR3. The CDR3 is made up of 12 amino acids. Germline loops: CDR1 MDHEN, CDR2 SYDVKM. Trimming took off 3 bases at V and 8 bases at J, with 7 bases between the two ends. This sample was taken from a study of blood T cell repertoires in COVID-19. Across the whole study: Spain, Italy and the United States supplied samples that represented acute and convalescent COVID-19. The analysed material was cDNA or gDNA that came from T cells, B-cell-depleted T cells, or PBMCs.

In the original workflow: Estimates of nucleated cell counts were drawn from the amplification of reference gene primers. Assay used: immunoSEQ multiplex PCR; TCRdb lists only in-frame clones, some missing. The V and J calls and the clone size are those of that table, but D and trimming were determined from the DNA. This table holds about 80,000 clones, about 79% found once. This chain connects TRBV28 to TRBJ1-4, with D unclear. What was sequenced was peripheral blood. The sequence derives from a human donor in a cohort sampled during active COVID-19. Written as DNA, the CDR3 is TGTGCCAGCAGTTTGGAGGGAGAAAAACTGTTTTTT. Translating it yields CASSLEGEKLFF.